The next 18 T cell receptor beta chains were all read from a single sample in a study of T cells in Graves' hyperthyroidism and ophthalmopathy. Amplified TCR beta CDR3 regions came from RNA transcripts. The primer set for the first-round RT-PCR of the TCR CDR3 was HTBI. TCRdb re-called the multiplex PCR reads with MiXCR, one entry per CDR3 protein. The table includes some 550,000 distinct CDR3 sequences, about 20% detected once. Sequencing used blood. The source is a man aged 18 to 29 with Graves' hyperthyroidism.

This clonotype was counted at least ten times. The J gene is TRBJ2-5, the V gene TRBV6-1; 11 bases are a match to TRBD2. CDR3 length: 16 residues. Trimming removed 2 bases from V and 4 bases from J; junction bases left unmatched: 6. CDR1 and CDR2 (germline): MNHNS, SASEGT. CDR3 coding DNA: TGTGCCAGCAGTGAATACCTAGCGGGGGGTCGAGAGACCCAGTACTTC. This gives the protein CASSEYLAGGRETQYF.

At least ten counts were recorded for this clonotype. V usage is TRBV30 and J usage is TRBJ1-1; no clear D. Between the trimmed V and J ends, which lost 6 bases and 0 bases, there was a span of 8 bases. This CDR3 spans 12 amino acids. In germline, CDR1 is GTSNPN, CDR2 SVGIG (reference sequence). In DNA, the CDR3 is TGTGCCTGTAGAGCTCTGAACACTGAAGCTTTCTTT. It codes for CACRALNTEAFF.

This rearrangement joins TRBV7-2 to TRBJ2-5, with 8 bases that match TRBD2. V shed 7 bases and J 5 bases; nucleotides not matched to a gene: 6. CDR1 and CDR2 from the germline V gene are SGHTA and FQGNSA. This CDR3 region has 13 residues. CDR3 nucleotide sequence: TGTGCCAGCACCCTCGGGGGGGCGGAGACCCAGTACTTC. Translation gives CASTLGGAETQYF.

Ten or more counts support this clonotype. This chain uses TRBV19 with TRBJ2-2, with D perhaps TRBD1 (7 bases). Trimming removed 9 bases at V and 5 bases at J, with 13 bases between. The CDR3 spans 13 residues. Per the germline V gene, CDR1 is LNHDA and CDR2 is SQIVND (reference sequence). CDR3 coding DNA: TGTGCCAGCGACAGGGAGGAAACCGGGGAGCTGTTTTTT. This codes for CASDREETGELFF. Filled out from reference TRBV19 and TRBJ2-2, the complete variable domain reads DGGITQSPKYLFRKEGQNVTLSCEQNLNHDAMYWYRQDPGQGLRLIYYSQIVNDFQKGDIAEGYSVSREKKESFPLTVTSAQKNPTAFYLCASDREETGELFFGEGSRLTVL.

This clonotype was seen at least ten times. This CDR3 reads CASSYGTGGTEAFF. For the CDR3, the DNA is TGTGCCAGCAGCTATGGGACAGGCGGCACTGAAGCTTTCTTT. V usage is TRBV12-3 or TRBV12-4 and J usage is TRBJ1-1, with 8 bases lining up with TRBD1. V lost 6 bases, J lost 4 bases, and 7 bases stayed unmatched. This CDR3 spans 14 amino acids.

The V gene is TRBV20-1, the J gene TRBJ2-7; the D is unclear. The CDR3 is made up of 12 amino acids. The V end lost 7 bases, the J end lost 2 bases, and 12 bases lay between the germline ends. CDR1 and CDR2 (germline): DFQATT, SNEGSKA (reference sequence). CDR3 region: CSGSKVAYEQYF. DNA of the CDR3: TGCAGTGGTTCAAAGGTCGCCTACGAGCAGTACTTC.

This clonotype appeared a few times. The V and J genes are TRBV30 and TRBJ1-1; 12 positions match TRBD1. After removal of 2 bases from V and 7 bases from J, the junction contained 5 bases not matched to a gene. Germline V gene sequence: CDR1 GTSNPN, CDR2 SVGIG (reference sequence). The CDR3 contains 14 residues. CDR3 loop: CAWSLGQGASEAFF. CDR3 sequence (DNA): TGTGCCTGGAGTTTGGGACAGGGGGCGAGTGAAGCTTTCTTT.

This clonotype was picked up a small number of times. This rearrangement joins TRBV6-4 to TRBJ2-3, with 8 bases fitting TRBD2. Germline lookup yields CDR1 MRHNA and CDR2 SNTAGT. The V and J ends lost 3 bases and 2 bases, in that order; junction bases with no gene match: 7. This CDR3 spans 16 amino acids. This CDR3 reads CASSEDSGDSTDTQYF. The CDR3 region has the DNA TGTGCCAGCAGTGAGGATAGCGGGGACTCCACAGATACGCAGTATTTT.

The chain carries TRBV12-3 or TRBV12-4 and TRBJ2-7; 9 nucleotides match TRBD2. The CDR3 contains 15 residues. The junction had 8 bases not matched to a gene; V was cut back by 3 bases and J by 5 bases. The CDR3 is CASSFGGGGAHEQYF. In nucleotides, the CDR3 is TGTGCCAGCAGTTTCGGGGGCGGGGGGGCCCACGAGCAGTACTTC.

This clonotype was observed at least ten times. The chain employs TRBV6-5 and TRBJ1-2; D is unresolved. Germline V lookup: CDR1 MNHEY, CDR2 SVGAGI. This CDR3 spans 16 amino acids. Trimming removed 2 bases at V and 1 base at J, with 14 bases between. CDR3 protein: CASSYERAPRNYGYTF. The DNA for the CDR3 is TGTGCCAGCAGTTACGAAAGGGCACCACGTAACTATGGCTACACCTTC.

This clonotype was counted ten times or more. The chain carries TRBV12-5 and TRBJ2-7; the D gene could be TRBD1 or TRBD2 (5 bases each). The CDR3 consists of 16 residues. V dropped 7 bases and J dropped 0 bases, with 19 bases sitting between them. Germline V gene sequence: CDR1 LGHNT, CDR2 FRNRAP. The CDR3 spells CASALISGRSSYEQYF. The CDR3 bases are TGTGCTAGTGCCTTAATCTCGGGGCGGAGCTCCTACGAGCAGTACTTC.

A few counts support this clonotype. This sequence joins TRBV30 and TRBJ1-5; D may be TRBD1 (6 bases). Germline V gives CDR1 GTSNPN, CDR2 SVGIG (reference sequence). The ends were cut back, 4 bases at V and 1 base at J, with 11 bases in the middle. CDR3 length: 14 residues. CDR3 region: CAWKSQGSNQPQHF. The DNA of the CDR3 is TGTGCCTGGAAGTCCCAGGGGAGCAATCAGCCCCAGCATTTT.

The V and J genes are TRBV2 and TRBJ2-4; a weak D match, TRBD2 (6 bases). The germline V gene has CDR1 SNHLY and CDR2 FYNNEI. This CDR3 contains 13 residues. Trimming left V 8 bases short and J 1 base short, with 9 bases between. CDR3 sequence reads: CASQEGAKNIQYF. In nucleotides, the CDR3 is TGTGCCAGCCAGGAGGGGGCCAAAAACATTCAGTACTTC.

This clonotype was counted only a few times. J is TRBJ2-1 and V is TRBV20-1, with 11 bases identical to TRBD2. V shed 6 bases, J shed 3 bases, and the junction held 4 bases outside the gene matches. The CDR3 sequence is 14 residues long. Germline V CDR1 and CDR2: DFQATT, SNEGSKA (reference sequence). CDR3 sequence reads: CSAKGLADYNEQFF. Here the CDR3 DNA reads TGCAGTGCAAAGGGACTAGCGGACTACAATGAGCAGTTCTTC.

The DNA of the CDR3 is TGTGCCAGCACCCCGGACAGGGGATTTGGCTATGGCTACACCTTC. It specifies CASTPDRGFGYGYTF. This chain connects TRBV12-3 or TRBV12-4 to TRBJ1-2, with 9 bases fitting TRBD1. The CDR3 has 15 residues. Losses at the gene ends were 7 bases for V and 4 bases for J; bases not matched to a gene: 10.

This clonotype occurred many times. The genes are TRBV20-1 and TRBJ1-5; maybe TRBD1 (5 bases). The CDR3 is 14 residues long. In germline, CDR1 is DFQATT, CDR2 SNEGSKA (reference sequence). Deletions cut 3 bases from V and 1 base from J, with 10 bases between. The CDR3 DNA sequence: TGCAGTGCTAGCGGAGGGGAAAGCAATCAGCCCCAGCATTTT. Encoded protein: CSASGGESNQPQHF.

This clonotype was detected ten times or more. The chain has TRBV2 and TRBJ2-7, with D hard to call. This CDR3 has 13 amino acids. CDR1 SNHLY and CDR2 FYNNEI come from the germline V gene. Trimming removed 3 bases at V and 6 bases at J, with 12 bases between. CDR3 nucleotides: TGTGCCAGCAGTGAGTTGAGGTCGGGCGAGCAGTACTTC. The encoded protein is CASSELRSGEQYF. Full variable domain (remainder filled in from reference TRBV2 and TRBJ2-7): EPEVTQTPSHQVTQMGQEVILRCVPISNHLYFYWYRQILGQKVEFLVSFYNNEISEKSEIFDDQFSVERPDGSNFTLKIRSTKLEDSAMYFCASSELRSGEQYFGPGTRLTVT.

V gene TRBV27 combines with J gene TRBJ1-1; D is uncertain. From germline, CDR1 is MNHEY and CDR2 SMNVEV (reference sequence). Trimming stripped 10 bases from V and 7 bases from J, with 13 bases between. The CDR3 totals 11 residues. The CDR3 protein is CATTRGNEAFF. CDR3 sequence (DNA): TGTGCCACCACCCGGGGTAATGAAGCTTTCTTT.